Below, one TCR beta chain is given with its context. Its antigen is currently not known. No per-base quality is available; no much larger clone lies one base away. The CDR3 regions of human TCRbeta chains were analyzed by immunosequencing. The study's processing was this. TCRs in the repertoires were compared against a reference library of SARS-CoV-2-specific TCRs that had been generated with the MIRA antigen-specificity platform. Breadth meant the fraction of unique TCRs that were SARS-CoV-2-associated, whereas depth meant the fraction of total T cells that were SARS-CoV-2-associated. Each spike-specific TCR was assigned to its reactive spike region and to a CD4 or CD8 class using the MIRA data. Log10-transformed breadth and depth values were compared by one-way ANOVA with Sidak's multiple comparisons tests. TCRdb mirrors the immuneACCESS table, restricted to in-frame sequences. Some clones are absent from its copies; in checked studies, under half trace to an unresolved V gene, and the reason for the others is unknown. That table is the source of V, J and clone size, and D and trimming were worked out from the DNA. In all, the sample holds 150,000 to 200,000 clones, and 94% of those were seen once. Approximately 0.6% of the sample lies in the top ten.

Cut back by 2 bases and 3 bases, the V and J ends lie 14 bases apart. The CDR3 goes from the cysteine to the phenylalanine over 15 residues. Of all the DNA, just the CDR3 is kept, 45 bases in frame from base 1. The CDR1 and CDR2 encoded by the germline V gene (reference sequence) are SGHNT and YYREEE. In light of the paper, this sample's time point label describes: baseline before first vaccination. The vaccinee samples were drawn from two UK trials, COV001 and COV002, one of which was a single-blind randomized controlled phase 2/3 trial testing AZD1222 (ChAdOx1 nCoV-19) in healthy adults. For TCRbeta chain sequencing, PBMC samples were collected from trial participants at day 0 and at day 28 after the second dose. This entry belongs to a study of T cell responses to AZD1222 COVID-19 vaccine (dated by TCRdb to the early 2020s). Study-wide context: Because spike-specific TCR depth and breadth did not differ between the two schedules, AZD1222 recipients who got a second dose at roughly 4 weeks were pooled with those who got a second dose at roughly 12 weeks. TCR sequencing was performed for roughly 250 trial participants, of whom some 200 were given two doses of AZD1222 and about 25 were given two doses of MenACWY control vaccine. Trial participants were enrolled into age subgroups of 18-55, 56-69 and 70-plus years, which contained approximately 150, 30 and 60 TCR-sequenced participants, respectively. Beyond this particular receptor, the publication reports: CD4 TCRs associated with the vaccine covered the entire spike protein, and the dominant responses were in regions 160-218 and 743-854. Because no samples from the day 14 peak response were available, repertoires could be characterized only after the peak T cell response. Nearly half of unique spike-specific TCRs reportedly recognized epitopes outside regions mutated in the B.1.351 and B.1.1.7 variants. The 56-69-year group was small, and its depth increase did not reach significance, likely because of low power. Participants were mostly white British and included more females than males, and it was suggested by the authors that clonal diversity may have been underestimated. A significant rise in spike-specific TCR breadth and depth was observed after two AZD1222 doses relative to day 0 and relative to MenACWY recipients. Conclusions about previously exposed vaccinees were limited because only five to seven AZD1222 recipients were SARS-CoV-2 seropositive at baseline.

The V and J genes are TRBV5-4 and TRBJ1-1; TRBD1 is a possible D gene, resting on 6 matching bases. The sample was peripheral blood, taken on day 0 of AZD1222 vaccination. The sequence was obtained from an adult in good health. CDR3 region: CASSFQGRGHTEAFF. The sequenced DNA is TGTGCCAGCAGCTTTCAGGGGCGAGGGCACACTGAAGCTTTCTTT.